This T cell receptor beta chain was observed in a study of blood T cell repertoires in COVID-19. At the level of the study: Specimens from acute and convalescent COVID-19 originated in the United States, Italy and Spain. The analysed material was cDNA or gDNA that came from T cells, B-cell-depleted T cells, or PBMCs.

How the authors handled the data: Reference gene primer amplification gave nucleated cell count estimates. Clones were sequenced by immunoSEQ multiplex PCR, and TCRdb holds only the in-frame ones, with some missing. V and J calls and clone size follow that table, whereas D and trimming were derived from the DNA. The sample includes about 250,000 clones, approximately 86% of them seen just once. This CDR3 has 18 residues. The ends lost 5 bases at V and 4 bases at J; junction bases unmatched: 18. Germline loops: CDR1 MGHRA, CDR2 YSYEKL. This clone was seen a single time. The material sequenced was peripheral blood. The chain uses TRBV4-1 and TRBJ2-7, with 9 bases fitting TRBD2. This receptor was obtained from an older woman who had recovered from COVID-19. As DNA, the CDR3 is TGCGCCAGCAGCGAAGCCCCTGGCCTAGCGGGGAGACCTTACGAGCAGTACTTC. It codes for CASSEAPGLAGRPYEQYF.